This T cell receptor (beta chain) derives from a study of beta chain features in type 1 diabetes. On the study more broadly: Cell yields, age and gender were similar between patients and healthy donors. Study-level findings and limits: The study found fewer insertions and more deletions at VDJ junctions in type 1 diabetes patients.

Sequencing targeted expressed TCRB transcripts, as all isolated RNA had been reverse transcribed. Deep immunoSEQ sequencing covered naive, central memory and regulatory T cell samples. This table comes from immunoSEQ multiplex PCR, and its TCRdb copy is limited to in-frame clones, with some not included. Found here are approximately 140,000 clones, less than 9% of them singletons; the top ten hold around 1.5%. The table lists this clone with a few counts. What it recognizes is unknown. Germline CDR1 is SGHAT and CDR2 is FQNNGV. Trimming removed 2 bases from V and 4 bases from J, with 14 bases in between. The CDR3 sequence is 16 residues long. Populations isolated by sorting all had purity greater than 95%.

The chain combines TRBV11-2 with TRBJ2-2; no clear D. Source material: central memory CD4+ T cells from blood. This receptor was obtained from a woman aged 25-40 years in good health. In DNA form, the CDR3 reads TGTGCCAGCAGCTTACGGTCGGAGCGTTCCACCGGGGAGCTGTTTTTT. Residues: CASSLRSERSTGELFF. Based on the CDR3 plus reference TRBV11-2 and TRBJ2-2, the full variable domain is EAGVAQSPRYKIIEKRQSVAFWCNPISGHATLYWYQQILGQGPKLLIQFQNNGVVDDSQLPKDRFSAERLKGVDSTLKIQPAKLEDSAVYLCASSLRSERSTGELFFGEGSRLTVL.